What follows are 26 T cell receptor beta chains derived from one specimen sequenced in a study of blood T cell repertoires in COVID-19. Profiling relied on immunoSEQ multiplex PCR, and the TCRdb table lists in-frame clones only, not all of them. The sample holds fewer than 250,000 clones, about 87% seen once. The sequencing input was PBMCs or T cells enriched from blood (not recorded which). These receptors came from a woman aged 25 to 39 who had been exposed to COVID-19.

This chain links TRBV24-1 with TRBJ2-1; the D gene is possibly TRBD2 (6 bases). Germline V gene sequence: CDR1 KGHDR, CDR2 SFDVKD. Trimming removed 0 bases at V and 0 bases at J, with 23 bases between. The CDR3 spans 21 residues. CDR3 nucleotides: TGTGCCACCAGTGATTTGCGGGTGTCCGGGAGAGGCCCGGGCTCCTACAATGAGCAGTTCTTC. Translation: CATSDLRVSGRGPGSYNEQFF.

Turning to this clone: At one end the junction does not follow the germline gene, possibly because of a read error. The chain combines TRBV9 with TRBJ1-3; no firm D call. CDR3 length equals 14 residues. CDR1 SGDLS and CDR2 YYNGEE come from the germline V gene. CDR3: CASSAQSSGNTIYF. In DNA form, the CDR3 reads TGTGCCAGCAGCGCACAGAGCTCTGGAAACACTATATATTTT. Together with reference TRBV9 and TRBJ1-3, the CDR3 gives the full variable domain: DSGVTQTPKHLITATGQRVTLRCSPRSGDLSVYWYQQSLDQGLQFLIQYYNGEERAKGNILERFSAQQFPDLHSELNLSSLELGDSALYFCASSAQSSGNTIYFGEGSWLTVV.

This clone was seen only once. V gene TRBV5-4 combines with J gene TRBJ2-1, with 9 nucleotides matching TRBD1. Germline trimming cut 1 base from V and 8 bases from J; bases unmatched to any gene: 7. Germline values: CDR1 SGHNT, CDR2 YYREEE (reference sequence). The CDR3 loop spans 15 amino acids. The CDR3: CASSLQDRGIDEQFF. DNA of the CDR3: TGTGCCAGCAGCTTGCAGGACAGGGGAATAGATGAGCAGTTCTTC.

This chain connects TRBV7-8 to TRBJ2-1; a weak D match, TRBD2 (6 bases). The CDR3 consists of 16 residues. CDR1 SGHVS and CDR2 FQNEAQ come from the germline V gene. V was shortened by 0 bases and J by 3 bases, with 12 bases between the two germline ends. For the CDR3, the DNA is TGTGCCAGCAGCTTAGCTATAGCGGTCGACTACAATGAGCAGTTCTTC. Protein product: CASSLAIAVDYNEQFF.

The chain joins TRBV27 to TRBJ2-2; TRBD1 matches at 11 bases. This CDR3 is 16 amino acids long. The germline V gene has CDR1 MNHEY and CDR2 SMNVEV (reference sequence). Losses at the gene ends were 2 bases for V and 3 bases for J; bases not matched to a gene: 2. For the CDR3, the DNA is TGTGCCAGCAGTTTAGGACAGGGGGCGGACACCGGGGAGCTGTTTTTT. It yields the protein CASSLGQGADTGELFF.

The chain combines TRBV12-2 with TRBJ2-2; the tabulated D call, TRBD2, remains unverified against the DNA. TRBV12-2 represents a pseudogene. This CDR3 comprises 14 residues. The CDR3 is CASRLICPTGELFF. CDR3 in DNA: TGTGCAAGTCGCTTAATCTGTCCGACCGGGGAGCTGTTTTTT.

This clone was recorded once. The V gene is TRBV10-3, the J gene TRBJ1-1; D might be TRBD1 (6 bases). Germline V gene data show CDR1 as ENHRY and CDR2 as SYGVKD. CDR3 length: 15 residues. V was shortened by 3 bases and J by 4 bases, with 15 bases between the two germline ends. CDR3 region: CAISEQGHGRTEAFF. The CDR3 DNA sequence: TGTGCCATCAGTGAACAGGGACATGGGCGCACTGAAGCTTTCTTT.

Notes on this clone: Additional DNA sequences in this sample encode the identical CDR3. V and J are TRBV10-3 and TRBJ1-1, with 7 bases aligning to TRBD1. Germline V gives CDR1 ENHRY, CDR2 SYGVKD. J was trimmed by 3 bases and V by 5 bases; bases with no gene match: 3. The CDR3 loop spans 13 amino acids. The CDR3: CAISPDRDTEAFF. The DNA of the CDR3 is TGTGCCATCAGTCCTGACAGGGACACTGAAGCTTTCTTT.

In this sample, this clone turned up a few times. The J gene is TRBJ2-5, the V gene TRBV27; perhaps TRBD2 as D (7 bases). V dropped 9 bases and J dropped 4 bases, with 18 bases sitting between them. The CDR3 runs 14 residues. Looked up from germline, CDR1 is MNHEY and CDR2 is SMNVEV (reference sequence). CDR3: CASSQGRERETQYF. The CDR3 DNA reads TGTGCCAGTTCCCAGGGGCGGGAGAGAGAGACCCAGTACTTC.

This sequence joins TRBV25-1 and TRBJ2-7; D gene uncertain. Per germline, CDR1 MGHDK and CDR2 SYGVNS. V shed 0 bases and J shed 1 base, with 10 bases lying between them. The CDR3 has 15 amino acids. The CDR3 DNA reads as TGTGCCAGCAGTGAATATCACAAGTTGTCCTACGAGCAGTACTTC. This sequence encodes CASSEYHKLSYEQYF.

The V gene is TRBV5-6, the J gene TRBJ1-2, with D possibly matching TRBD1 (6 bases). CDR1 is SGHDT and CDR2 is YYEEEE in the germline V gene. Trimming took off 2 bases at V and 4 bases at J, with 15 bases between the two ends. The CDR3 is 15 amino acids. The CDR3: CASSFFHPDSYGYTF. In DNA form, the CDR3 reads TGTGCCAGCAGCTTTTTTCATCCGGACAGCTATGGCTACACCTTC. Variable domain in full (rest from reference TRBV5-6 and TRBJ1-2): DAGVTQSPTHLIKTRGQQVTLRCSPKSGHDTVSWYQQALGQGPQFIFQYYEEEERQRGNFPDRFSGHQFPNYSSELNVNALLLGDSALYLCASSFFHPDSYGYTFGSGTRLTVV.

V usage is TRBV24-1 and J usage is TRBJ1-5; 7 positions match TRBD1. The J segment lost 1 base and the V segment lost 4 bases, leaving 3 bases of the junction unmatched. The CDR3 is 15 residues long. CDR1 KGHDR and CDR2 SFDVKD come from the germline V gene. CDR3 amino acids: CATSDPTGSNQPQHF. The CDR3 coding sequence is TGTGCCACCAGTGACCCGACAGGGAGCAATCAGCCCCAGCATTTT.

The chain is built from TRBV7-9 and TRBJ2-5; D unclear. The CDR3 is 13 amino acids. Germline V lookup: CDR1 SEHNR, CDR2 FQNEAQ (reference sequence). With 1 base removed from V and 3 bases from J, the gap between germline ends came to 6 bases. CDR3 coding DNA: TGTGCCAGCAGCTTAGTTGGCAAAGAGACCCAGTACTTC. Protein sequence: CASSLVGKETQYF.

This chain connects TRBV4-1 to TRBJ2-7; D is possibly TRBD2 (5 bases). The CDR3 loop spans 14 amino acids. Trimming stripped 4 bases from V and 1 base from J, with 11 bases between. In germline, CDR1 is MGHRA, CDR2 YSYEKL. The CDR3 DNA reads as TGCGCCAGCAGCCCCGAGTCGGGATCCTACGAGCAGTACTTC. Protein sequence: CASSPESGSYEQYF.

This clone has ten or more counts. The rearrangement links TRBV9 to TRBJ1-1; D gene unclear. Germline CDR1 is SGDLS and CDR2 is YYNGEE. This CDR3 is built from 14 residues. V was pared by 4 bases and J by 1 base, with 11 bases between. CDR3: CASSPLSGNTEAFF. In DNA form, the CDR3 reads TGTGCCAGCAGCCCCCTTTCGGGGAACACTGAAGCTTTCTTT. Full variable domain (rest looked up from reference TRBV9 and TRBJ1-1): DSGVTQTPKHLITATGQRVTLRCSPRSGDLSVYWYQQSLDQGLQFLIQYYNGEERAKGNILERFSAQQFPDLHSELNLSSLELGDSALYFCASSPLSGNTEAFFGQGTRLTVV.

This clone has a single count. The genes are TRBV6-5 and TRBJ2-1; 9 bases are a match to TRBD2. After removal of 2 bases from V and 9 bases from J, the junction contained 2 bases not matched to a gene. The CDR3 is 13 amino acids. CDR1 and CDR2 (germline): MNHEY, SVGAGI. This CDR3 is CASSYPTSGEQFF. The CDR3 DNA reads TGTGCCAGCAGTTACCCGACTAGCGGTGAGCAGTTCTTC.

The chain is built from TRBV5-1 and TRBJ2-7; 9 bases fit TRBD1. The V gene's germline CDR1 is SGHRS and CDR2 YFSETQ. CDR3 size: 15 residues. After removal of 1 base from V and 6 bases from J, the junction contained 8 bases not matched to a gene. The CDR3: CASSLQGQGKGEQYF. CDR3 sequence (DNA): TGCGCCAGCAGCTTGCAAGGACAGGGGAAGGGCGAGCAGTACTTC.

V gene TRBV11-1 combines with J gene TRBJ1-5; D might be TRBD1 (6 bases). This CDR3 has 15 amino acids. Trimming took off 5 bases at V and 2 bases at J, with 13 bases between the two ends. The germline gives CDR1 SGHAT, CDR2 FQDESV (reference sequence). CDR3 in DNA: TGTGCCAGCAGCCCAGGGGATCGGGGCAATCAGCCCCAGCATTTT. Its protein product is CASSPGDRGNQPQHF.

The J gene is TRBJ2-7, the V gene TRBV7-9, with TRBD1 matching 9 bases. The J segment lost 1 base and the V segment lost 4 bases, leaving 2 bases of the junction unmatched. The CDR3 runs to 14 residues. CDR1 SEHNR and CDR2 FQNEAQ come from the germline V gene (reference sequence). CDR3: CASSSGQGSYEQYF. The CDR3 DNA reads as TGTGCCAGCAGCTCGGGACAGGGATCCTACGAGCAGTACTTC. Drawing the rest from reference TRBV7-9 and TRBJ2-7, the complete variable domain is DTGVSQNPRHKITKRGQNVTFRCDPISEHNRLYWYRQTLGQGPEFLTYFQNEAQLEKSRLLSDRFSAERPKGSFSTLEIQRTEQGDSAMYLCASSSGQGSYEQYFGPGTRLTVT.

This chain links TRBV5-1 with TRBJ1-2, with TRBD1 identical over 7 bases. Germline loops: CDR1 SGHRS, CDR2 YFSETQ. The CDR3 is 13 residues long. Unmatched junction bases numbered 6, after V lost 3 bases and J lost 7 bases. CDR3 amino acids: CASSWGQQIGYTF. The CDR3 DNA reads as TGCGCCAGCAGCTGGGGACAGCAGATTGGCTACACCTTC.

The rearrangement links TRBV7-6 to TRBJ1-1; the D is unclear. Per germline, CDR1 SGHVS and CDR2 FNYEAQ. CDR3 length equals 14 residues. Trimming took 5 bases from V and 4 from J, leaving 14 bases between them. The CDR3 here is CASSLEAGSTEAFF. DNA of the CDR3: TGTGCCAGCAGCCTAGAGGCAGGAAGCACTGAAGCTTTCTTT.

This sequence joins TRBV2 and TRBJ1-1; D gene unclear. The length of the CDR3 is 17 residues. V gave up 2 bases and J gave up 0 bases, with 16 bases separating them. CDR1 is SNHLY, CDR2 FYNNEI, per germline. CDR3 in DNA: TGTGCCAGCAGTGAACAACGGGTAGGCAAAATGAACACTGAAGCTTTCTTT. Amino acids: CASSEQRVGKMNTEAFF.

The chain uses TRBV4-1 and TRBJ2-7; 10 bases fit TRBD1. The CDR3 sequence is 15 residues long. Unmatched junction bases numbered 5, after V lost 2 bases and J lost 4 bases. Per the germline V gene, CDR1 is MGHRA and CDR2 is YSYEKL. CDR3 DNA sequence: TGCGCCAGCAGCCAAACGCGGACAGGGGGGTACGAGCAGTACTTC. It codes for CASSQTRTGGYEQYF.

The chain recombines TRBV7-3 with TRBJ2-1; 9 nucleotides align to TRBD1. The ends lost 5 bases at V and 5 bases at J; junction bases unmatched: 10. Germline loops: CDR1 SGHTA, CDR2 FQGTGA. The CDR3 contains 16 residues. This CDR3 is CASSRSTGGEDNEQFF. The CDR3 DNA reads as TGTGCCAGCAGCCGATCGACAGGGGGTGAGGACAATGAGCAGTTCTTC.

J is TRBJ1-4 and V is TRBV29-1; D is perhaps TRBD1 (5 bases). CDR3 length equals 14 residues. The germline V gene has CDR1 SQVTM and CDR2 ANQGSEA. The V end was cut by 4 bases, the J end by 6 bases, with 15 bases between. CDR3 DNA sequence: TGCAGCGTTGTACTGCCAGGGTCGCATGAAAAACTGTTTTTT. Protein sequence: CSVVLPGSHEKLFF. Filled out from reference TRBV29-1 and TRBJ1-4, the complete variable domain reads SAVISQKPSRDICQRGTSLTIQCQVDSQVTMMFWYRQQPGQSLTLIATANQGSEATYESGFVIDKFPISRPNLTFSTLTVSNMSPEDSSIYLCSVVLPGSHEKLFFGSGTQLSVL.

The chain joins TRBV28 to TRBJ1-3; tentatively, D is TRBD1 (5 bases). V lost 3 bases and J 2 bases, leaving 14 bases between the germline ends. This CDR3 contains 16 residues. CDR1 and CDR2 (germline): MDHEN, SYDVKM. The CDR3 spells CASSFRGGRTGNTIYF. CDR3 sequence (DNA): TGTGCCAGCAGTTTTCGGGGGGGGAGGACTGGAAACACCATATATTTT.